This T cell receptor beta chain was obtained from a study of blood T cell repertoires in COVID-19. V lost 2 bases and J 6 bases, leaving 13 bases between the germline ends. The germline CDR1 and CDR2 sequences are WSHSY and SAAADI. The CDR3 totals 14 residues. Profiled with immunoSEQ multiplex PCR; TCRdb holds only in-frame clones, not every one. In the table there are 200,000 to 300,000 clones, around 84% of which are singletons. V and J are TRBV10-2 and TRBJ1-2; maybe TRBD1 (5 bases). The sample comprised peripheral blood. The TCR was taken from a man aged 60-69 years with acute or convalescent COVID-19. The CDR3 coding sequence is TGCGCCAGCAGTGAGGGGCGCGCCAGGGATGGCTACACCTTC. Amino acid sequence: CASSEGRARDGYTF.